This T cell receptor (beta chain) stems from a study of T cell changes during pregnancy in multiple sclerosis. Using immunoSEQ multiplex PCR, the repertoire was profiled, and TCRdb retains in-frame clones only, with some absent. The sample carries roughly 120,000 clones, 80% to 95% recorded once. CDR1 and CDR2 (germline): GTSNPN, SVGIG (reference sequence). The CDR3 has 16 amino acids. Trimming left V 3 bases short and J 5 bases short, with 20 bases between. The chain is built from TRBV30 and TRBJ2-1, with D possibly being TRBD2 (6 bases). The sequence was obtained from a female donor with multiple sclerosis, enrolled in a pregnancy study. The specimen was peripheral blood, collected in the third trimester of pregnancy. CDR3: CAWSPPRGTSDNEQFF. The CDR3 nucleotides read TGTGCCTGGAGCCCCCCTCGCGGGACGAGTGACAATGAGCAGTTCTTC.